One sample yielded the 3 T cell receptor beta chains listed below, sequenced in a study of T cell repertoires in cytomegalovirus infection. TCRdb processed the reads anew with MiXCR; each CDR3 protein has one entry. The table lists approximately 340,000 distinct CDR3 sequences, 25% to 30% of them singletons. The antigens for these receptors are not known. The sample in question was cultured PBMCs, obtained from culture after CMV antigen stimulation. Every receptor here comes from a human donor in good health (CMV status not recorded). Some clones in this sample may be carry-over from other donors' samples.

V usage is TRBV6-8 and J usage is TRBJ2-7; D is unclear. The V and J ends lost 4 bases and 1 base respectively, with 11 bases between them. Germline V gene sequence: CDR1 MNHGY, CDR2 SAAAGT. This CDR3 comprises 14 residues. DNA for the CDR3: TGTGCCAGCAGTTCCATTGGGTCTTCCTACGAGCAGTACTTC. It yields the protein CASSSIGSSYEQYF.

The chain couples TRBV19 to TRBJ2-2, with a weak D call TRBD2 (5 bases). The CDR3 is made up of 14 amino acids. Trimming took 9 bases from V and 5 from J, leaving 16 bases between them. CDR1 and CDR2 from the germline V gene are LNHDA and SQIVND (reference sequence). CDR3 coding DNA: TGTGCCAGCAGGACTGGTCGTTTAACCGGGGAGCTGTTTTTT. Residues: CASRTGRLTGELFF.

The V and J genes are TRBV11-2 and TRBJ2-1, with 12 bases aligning to TRBD2. The CDR3 contains 17 residues. The V gene's germline CDR1 is SGHAT and CDR2 FQNNGV. Trimming at V came to 1 base and at J to 9 bases, leaving 10 bases not matched to a gene. The CDR3 DNA sequence: TGTGCCAGCAGCTTAGTTGGGCTAGCGGGAGGGCATGGTGAGCAGTTCTTC. Translated: CASSLVGLAGGHGEQFF.